A selection of T cell receptor beta chains follows, all from one sample in a study of blood T cells in healthy people across ages. TCRdb analysed the 5' RACE reads with MiXCR anew, one entry per CDR3 protein. The sample lists approximately 810,000 distinct CDR3 sequences; roughly 34% were seen once. Sequences were obtained from blood. These receptors all stem from a man younger than 35 in good health. The CDR3 runs from the conserved cysteine through the conserved F or W. Fields, in order: J gene, V gene, clone size, D gene, CDR3 DNA, CDR3 protein. A D gene is named only where the DNA matches it firmly. A row's size may be missing; if present it is once, few, many or a size class.

j_gene: TRBJ2-7; v_gene: TRBV7-8; abundance: many; d_gene: .; CDR3nt: TGTGCCAGCAGCGACGACAGGACCTACGAGCAGTACTTC; CDR3aa: CASSDDRTYEQYF
j_gene: TRBJ2-3; v_gene: TRBV6-6; abundance: many; d_gene: .; CDR3nt: TGTGCCAGCAGTTACAAAATGGGGGGAGATACGCAGTATTTT; CDR3aa: CASSYKMGGDTQYF
j_gene: TRBJ2-1; v_gene: TRBV29-1; abundance: .; d_gene: TRBD2; CDR3nt: TGCAGCGTTGCGGGAGAAGCGGGGGATGGGGAGACCCAGTTCTTC; CDR3aa: CSVAGEAGDGETQFF
j_gene: TRBJ2-3; v_gene: TRBV9; abundance: once; d_gene: TRBD2; CDR3nt: TGTGCCAGCAGTTCATCCACTAGCGGGGGATCTAGCGCAGATACGCAGTATTTT; CDR3aa: CASSSSTSGGSSADTQYF
j_gene: TRBJ2-2; v_gene: TRBV3-1; abundance: .; d_gene: .; CDR3nt: TGTGCCAGCAGCCAAATAGGGGGGTATCGGACAACGAACACCGGGGAGCTGTTTTTT; CDR3aa: CASSQIGGYRTTNTGELFF
j_gene: TRBJ1-1; v_gene: TRBV20-1; abundance: .; d_gene: .; CDR3nt: TGCAGTGCTAGAGCCGAGGGGACGGGTCACACTGAAGCTTTCTTT; CDR3aa: CSARAEGTGHTEAFF
j_gene: TRBJ2-3; v_gene: TRBV12-5; abundance: .; d_gene: TRBD1; CDR3nt: TGTGCTAGTGCCCAGGGGGCGAGCACCCAAGATACGCAGTATTTT; CDR3aa: CASAQGASTQDTQYF
j_gene: TRBJ2-1; v_gene: TRBV12-3/TRBV12-4; abundance: .; d_gene: .; CDR3nt: TGTGCCAGCAGTTTCGGAGACTCGAGGATTAATGAGCAGTTCTTC; CDR3aa: CASSFGDSRINEQFF
j_gene: TRBJ2-5; v_gene: TRBV20-1; abundance: .; d_gene: TRBD2; CDR3nt: TGCAGTGCCCAAGTGCGGGGGGGAGGGACTCTAGAGACCCAGTACTTC; CDR3aa: CSAQVRGGGTLETQYF
j_gene: TRBJ2-7; v_gene: TRBV20-1; abundance: .; d_gene: .; CDR3nt: TGCAGTGCCGTTAACAGCAAAAGTTCCTACAATGAGCAGTACTTC; CDR3aa: CSAVNSKSSYNEQYF
j_gene: TRBJ2-3; v_gene: TRBV20-1; abundance: many; d_gene: .; CDR3nt: TGCAGTGCTCTTATAGGGGGGGGGGTTCTCACAGATACGCAGTATTTT; CDR3aa: CSALIGGGVLTDTQYF
j_gene: TRBJ2-3; v_gene: TRBV14; abundance: .; d_gene: .; CDR3nt: TGTGCCAGCAGCCAACCGGCACGCACAGATACGCAGTATTTT; CDR3aa: CASSQPARTDTQYF
j_gene: TRBJ2-7; v_gene: TRBV11-2; abundance: .; d_gene: TRBD2; CDR3nt: TGTGCCAGCAGCTTAGGGACTAGCGGATCCTCCTACGAGCAGTACTTC; CDR3aa: CASSLGTSGSSYEQYF
j_gene: TRBJ2-4; v_gene: TRBV12-3/TRBV12-4; abundance: few; d_gene: .; CDR3nt: TGTGCCAGCAGACACAGCTCCCTAGGTGACATTCAGTACTTC; CDR3aa: CASRHSSLGDIQYF
j_gene: TRBJ1-5; v_gene: TRBV10-3; abundance: .; d_gene: TRBD1; CDR3nt: TGTGCCATCAGTGAGGGGCAGGGGGCCGGTCAGCCCCAGCATTTT; CDR3aa: CAISEGQGAGQPQHF
j_gene: TRBJ2-7; v_gene: TRBV12-3/TRBV12-4; abundance: .; d_gene: .; CDR3nt: TGTGCCAGCAGTTACCGGGACATCTACGAGCAGTACTTC; CDR3aa: CASSYRDIYEQYF
j_gene: TRBJ2-4; v_gene: TRBV4-2; abundance: once; d_gene: TRBD2; CDR3nt: TGTGCCAGCAGTTCTAGCGGGGGGAACATTCAGTACTTC; CDR3aa: CASSSSGGNIQYF